These 22 T cell receptor beta chains came from one sample sequenced in a study of blood T cell repertoires in COVID-19. Method: immunoSEQ multiplex PCR; TCRdb's copy keeps in-frame clones and lacks some. This sample has over 100,000 clones, with 84% found just once. The specimen sequenced was peripheral blood. The receptors derive from a woman in her forties or fifties with acute or convalescent COVID-19.

A single count supports this clone. The chain uses TRBV2 and TRBJ1-3; D remains unclear. The CDR3 loop spans 15 amino acids. Germline CDR1 reads SNHLY; CDR2 reads FYNNEI. CDR3: CAPEKVEGSGNTIYF. CDR3 DNA sequence: TGTGCTCCGGAAAAGGTGGAGGGTTCGGGAAACACCATATATTTT.

The sample holds one count of this clone. J is TRBJ2-2 and V is TRBV5-6, with 8 bases matching TRBD2. This CDR3 region has 16 residues. Looked up from germline, CDR1 is SGHDT and CDR2 is YYEEEE. V trimming: 4 bases; J trimming: 1 base; junction bases outside the gene matches: 6. The CDR3 protein is CASSRTGTRNTGELFF. The CDR3 coding sequence is TGTGCCAGCAGCCGTACCGGGACTAGGAACACCGGGGAGCTGTTTTTT.

The V and J genes are TRBV11-1 and TRBJ2-7; a weak D match, TRBD1 (6 bases). Trimming cost V 0 bases and J 6 bases, with 21 bases left between them. CDR1 and CDR2 from the germline V gene are SGHAT and FQDESV (reference sequence). The CDR3 has 17 amino acids. This CDR3 reads CASSLAATGTGSGEQYF. The DNA of the CDR3 is TGTGCCAGCAGCTTAGCCGCCACAGGGACGGGCTCGGGCGAGCAGTACTTC.

CDR3: CASSWRGSANEKLFF. CDR3 nucleotide sequence: TGTGCCAGCAGTTGGAGGGGTTCAGCTAATGAAAAACTGTTTTTT. The chain couples TRBV5-6 to TRBJ1-4; maybe TRBD1 (5 bases). CDR1 is SGHDT, CDR2 YYEEEE, per germline. The CDR3 has 15 amino acids. Trimming removed 5 bases from V and 3 bases from J, with 14 bases in between. Filled out from reference TRBV5-6 and TRBJ1-4, the complete variable domain reads DAGVTQSPTHLIKTRGQQVTLRCSPKSGHDTVSWYQQALGQGPQFIFQYYEEEERQRGNFPDRFSGHQFPNYSSELNVNALLLGDSALYLCASSWRGSANEKLFFGSGTQLSVL.

On this clone itself: The same CDR3 is also encoded by other DNA sequences in this sample. The CDR3 is CASSTGQGNYGYTF. Written as DNA, the CDR3 is TGTGCCAGCAGTACCGGACAGGGGAACTATGGCTACACCTTC. This rearrangement joins TRBV27 to TRBJ1-2, with 9 bases matching TRBD1. Looked up from germline, CDR1 is MNHEY and CDR2 is SMNVEV (reference sequence). V lost 5 bases to trimming and J lost 2 bases; unmatched junction nucleotides: 3. The CDR3 consists of 14 residues.

The chain links TRBV29-1 to TRBJ1-1, with a possible D match to TRBD1 (6 bases). This CDR3 spans 13 amino acids. CDR1 is SQVTM and CDR2 is ANQGSEA in the germline V gene. V was cut by 5 bases and J by 1 base, with 11 bases left in between. The CDR3 is CSVRLQGNTEAFF. As DNA, the CDR3 is TGCAGCGTTAGGCTACAGGGGAACACTGAAGCTTTCTTT.

This chain connects TRBV2 to TRBJ1-1; a possible D gene is TRBD1 (6 bases). The germline V gene encodes CDR1 SNHLY and CDR2 FYNNEI. Trimming removed 6 bases from V and 4 bases from J, with 18 bases in between. This CDR3 is built from 15 residues. This CDR3 reads CASRKTDRGGTEAFF. CDR3 bases: TGTGCCAGCAGAAAAACGGACAGAGGAGGCACTGAAGCTTTCTTT.

The rearrangement joins TRBV5-1 to TRBJ1-6; D perhaps matches TRBD1 (5 bases). CDR1 and CDR2 (germline): SGHRS, YFSETQ. This CDR3 has 16 residues. Trimming left V 6 bases short and J 3 bases short, with 16 bases between. The CDR3 loop is CASTQGLVGYNSPLHF. The CDR3 DNA reads as TGCGCCAGCACGCAGGGTTTGGTGGGCTATAATTCACCCCTCCACTTT.

The chain has TRBV6-5 and TRBJ1-4, with D hard to call. V lost 0 bases to trimming and J lost 2 bases, with 7 bases between them. The CDR3 length is 15 residues. Germline CDR1 MNHEY, CDR2 SVGAGI. The CDR3 here is CASSYSGRTNEKLFF. DNA for the CDR3: TGTGCCAGCAGTTACTCGGGCAGGACTAATGAAAAACTGTTTTTT.

The chain is built from TRBV5-8 and TRBJ2-3; 8 positions agree with TRBD2. The CDR3 loop spans 15 amino acids. The germline V gene encodes CDR1 SGHTS and CDR2 YDEGEE. Germline trimming cut 2 bases from V and 6 bases from J; bases unmatched to any gene: 8. The CDR3 is CASSFAGGLQDTQYF. In DNA, the CDR3 is TGTGCCAGCAGCTTCGCGGGGGGACTCCAGGATACGCAGTATTTT.

The chain recombines TRBV28 with TRBJ1-5, with D unclear. Germline-derived CDR1 and CDR2 are MDHEN and SYDVKM. Trimming cost V 6 bases and J 5 bases, with 14 bases left between them. The CDR3 consists of 14 residues. CDR3 sequence reads: CASSPPVDYQPQHF. The DNA of the CDR3 is TGTGCCAGCAGCCCACCGGTAGATTATCAGCCCCAGCATTTT.

The CDR3 DNA is TGTGCCAGCAGCTTAGTGGGTAGCGGGGGGGCCGAGCAGTTCTTC. Protein sequence: CASSLVGSGGAEQFF. The chain combines TRBV7-6 with TRBJ2-1, with 11 bases lining up with TRBD2. The CDR3 covers 15 residues. Germline V gene sequence: CDR1 SGHVS, CDR2 FNYEAQ. Losses at the gene ends were 1 base for V and 10 bases for J; bases not matched to a gene: 6.

The rearrangement joins TRBV14 to TRBJ2-5, with D tentatively TRBD1 (6 bases). The V and J ends lost 1 base and 4 bases respectively, with 16 bases between them. Germline loops: CDR1 SGHDN, CDR2 FVKESK. This CDR3 is built from 16 residues. The CDR3 bases are TGTGCCAGCAGCCAAGTCGCGGCAGGGGTAGGAGAGACCCAGTACTTC. Residues: CASSQVAAGVGETQYF.

The rearrangement uses TRBV30 and TRBJ1-3; tentatively, D is TRBD1 (5 bases). The CDR3 covers 14 residues. Germline V CDR1 and CDR2: GTSNPN, SVGIG (reference sequence). V gave up 0 bases and J gave up 2 bases, with 8 bases separating them. CDR3 in amino acids: CAWSVLGAGNTIYF. Written as DNA, the CDR3 is TGTGCCTGGAGTGTATTAGGGGCTGGAAACACCATATATTTT.

The gene calls are TRBV10-3 and TRBJ1-3, with a weak D call TRBD1 (6 bases). From germline, CDR1 is ENHRY and CDR2 SYGVKD. This CDR3 comprises 15 residues. V lost 3 bases and J lost 0, with 9 bases in between. This chain's CDR3 is CAISDRGSSGNTIYF. The CDR3 bases are TGTGCCATCAGTGACAGGGGAAGCTCTGGAAACACCATATATTTT.

J is TRBJ2-7 and V is TRBV30; no definite D call. The CDR3 spans 13 residues. The germline CDR1 and CDR2 sequences are GTSNPN and SVGIG (reference sequence). Trimming stripped 2 bases from V and 0 bases from J, with 8 bases between. The CDR3 coding sequence is TGTGCCTGGAGTAAAGCGATCTCCTACGAGCAGTACTTC. Its protein product is CAWSKAISYEQYF.

V is TRBV30 and J is TRBJ1-2; D is ambiguous. The CDR3 has 14 amino acids. CDR1 GTSNPN and CDR2 SVGIG come from the germline V gene (reference sequence). V lost 5 bases, J lost 5 bases, and 18 bases lay in between. DNA of the CDR3: TGTGCCTGGGACGGCAGAGGGCGCGGGTATGGCTACACCTTC. As protein: CAWDGRGRGYGYTF. Filled out from reference TRBV30 and TRBJ1-2, the complete variable domain reads SQTIHQWPATLVQPVGSPLSLECTVEGTSNPNLYWYRQAAGRGLQLLFYSVGIGQISSEVPQNLSASRPQDRQFILSSKKLLLSDSGFYLCAWDGRGRGYGYTFGSGTRLTVV.

V is TRBV11-1 and J is TRBJ1-1, with a weak D call TRBD1 (5 bases). Germline CDR1 reads SGHAT; CDR2 reads FQDESV (reference sequence). This CDR3 region has 14 residues. V gave up 2 bases and J gave up 2 bases, with 9 bases separating them. The CDR3 here is CASSLSGTNTEAFF. As DNA, the CDR3 is TGTGCCAGCAGCTTATCTGGGACTAACACTGAAGCTTTCTTT.

The chain links TRBV5-1 to TRBJ1-1, with D perhaps matching TRBD1 (5 bases). The CDR3 contains 14 residues. Trimming pared 4 bases from V and 5 bases from J, leaving 15 bases between. Germline values: CDR1 SGHRS, CDR2 YFSETQ. CDR3 sequence (DNA): TGCGCCAGCAGCACCCAGGGCGGGGGAACTGAAGCTTTCTTT. Its translation is CASSTQGGGTEAFF.

The chain combines TRBV18 with TRBJ2-7, with TRBD1 matching 8 bases. This CDR3 has 16 amino acids. With V trimmed by 3 bases and J by 2 bases, 9 bases remained unmatched. Per the germline V gene, CDR1 is KGHSH and CDR2 is LQKENI. The CDR3 nucleotides are TGTGCCAGCTCACCTTATGCCGCAGGGGGCACCTACGAGCAGTACTTC. Encoded protein: CASSPYAAGGTYEQYF.

This clone occurred once. V and J are TRBV11-3 and TRBJ2-1; D remains unclear. The V and J ends lost 0 bases and 7 bases respectively, with 7 bases between them. CDR1 and CDR2 from the germline V gene are SGHNT and YENEEA. The CDR3 loop spans 13 amino acids. The CDR3 DNA sequence: TGTGCCAGCAGCTTAGAACTGAATAATGAGCAGTTCTTC. Protein: CASSLELNNEQFF.

The genes are TRBV28 and TRBJ1-2; D is uncertain. CDR1 and CDR2 (germline): MDHEN, SYDVKM. V lost 3 bases, J lost 1 base, and 6 bases lay in between. The CDR3 sequence is 13 residues long. The chain's CDR3 is CASSFGINYGYTF. The DNA for the CDR3 is TGTGCCAGCAGTTTCGGGATTAACTATGGCTACACCTTC.